This TCR beta chain stems from a study of T cells expressing NK-cell markers. TCRdb re-analyzed the 5' RACE reads; it lists each CDR3 protein once, without DNA. The sample has under 200,000 distinct CDR3 sequences; the top ten hold roughly 18%. Germline V CDR1 and CDR2: ENHRY, SYGVKD. The CDR3 has 13 residues. The sequenced sample consisted of blood T cells: a sorted CD56 or NKG2C T cell subset, CD4+ or CD8+ T cells, or bulk PBMC T cells (not recorded which). The source of this sequence is a woman between 18 and 75 years old in good health. The gene calls are TRBV10-3 and TRBJ1-3; absent DNA, TCRdb's TRBD1 call cannot be checked. The CDR3 is CAISQGARNTIYF.